The sequence of this TCR beta chain was determined in a study of T cell clones after liver transplantation. Overall study context: Pre-transplant mixed lymphocyte reactions yielded third-party-reactive TCRbeta sequences as comparators for graft-donor-reactive sequences.

Unstimulated PBMCs were sorted into CD3+CD4+ and CD3+CD8+ populations. Trimming stripped 4 bases from V and 2 bases from J, with 12 bases between. Per germline, CDR1 MGHRA and CDR2 YSYEKL. The CDR3 runs 14 residues. Some clones are missing from TCRdb's copy, which holds only in-frame ones; the method was immunoSEQ multiplex PCR. The sample consists of approximately 22,000 clones, roughly 92% of them appearing once. The chain combines TRBV4-1 with TRBJ2-7; D could derive from TRBD1 or TRBD2 (5 bases each). The sequence was collected from a human patient who received a liver transplant. These T cells may partly come from the graft donor. The sample was CD8+ T cells from blood, taken around 27 months after liver transplant. The CDR3 nucleotides read TGCGCCAGCAGCCCCCCCGTGGGGGCCTACGAGCAGTACTTC. It translates to CASSPPVGAYEQYF.